The 20 T cell receptor beta chains below were found in one sample sequenced in a study of human T cells and chemical hapten exposure. Time point specified: pre-sensitization, week 0. Stated treatment: therapeutic diphenylcyclopropenone sensitization with weekly scalp DPC. TCRdb passed the RACE reads through MiXCR, listing each CDR3 protein once. Among over 30,000 distinct CDR3 sequences listed, 7.5% to 8% were seen once. Sequenced material: whole blood, taken in connection with sensitization to the hapten diphenylcyclopropenone (DPC). The receptors come from a woman aged 50 to 60 with alopecia areata. Some clones in this sample may be carry-over from other donors' samples.

This clonotype was seen a handful of times. This chain connects TRBV6-5 to TRBJ2-2, with D maybe TRBD1 (6 bases). Trimming removed 5 bases from V and 1 base from J, with 8 bases in between. The germline V gene encodes CDR1 MNHEY and CDR2 SVGAGI. The length of the CDR3 is 14 residues. The CDR3: CASSTQGNTGELFF. The CDR3 nucleotides are TGTGCCAGCAGTACACAGGGGAACACCGGGGAGCTGTTTTTT.

This clonotype was seen ten or more times. The V and J genes are TRBV5-1 and TRBJ1-1, with D possibly matching TRBD1 (5 bases). The V and J ends lost 4 bases and 5 bases respectively, with 15 bases between them. This CDR3 comprises 14 residues. Germline lookup yields CDR1 SGHRS and CDR2 YFSETQ. The CDR3 region has the DNA TGCGCCAGCAGCATCCGGGCGGGGGTGACTGAAGCTTTCTTT. As protein: CASSIRAGVTEAFF.

This clonotype was seen ten or more times. V and J are TRBV29-1 and TRBJ2-7; 7 bases are a match to TRBD1. V shed 6 bases, J shed 4 bases, and the junction held 6 bases outside the gene matches. Germline V lookup: CDR1 SQVTM, CDR2 ANQGSEA. The CDR3 totals 12 residues. The chain's CDR3 is CSVQGMGYEQYF. The CDR3 DNA follows: TGCAGCGTACAGGGGATGGGGTACGAGCAGTACTTC.

This clonotype came up many times. J is TRBJ2-7 and V is TRBV6-6; the D gene is possibly TRBD1 (6 bases). CDR1 and CDR2 from the germline V gene are MNHNY and SVGAGI (reference sequence). Trimming removed 2 bases at V and 0 bases at J, with 8 bases between. The CDR3 totals 14 residues. DNA of the CDR3: TGTGCCAGCAGTTACGGACAGAGCTCCTACGAGCAGTACTTC. This gives the protein CASSYGQSSYEQYF.

There are a few counts of this clonotype. This chain links TRBV15 with TRBJ2-3; maybe TRBD1 (6 bases). Deletions cut 3 bases from V and 3 bases from J, with 19 bases between. This CDR3 is built from 17 residues. Germline assignment: CDR1 LNHNV and CDR2 YYDKDF (reference sequence). The CDR3 protein is CATSRGALGTRTDTQYF. In DNA, the CDR3 is TGTGCCACCAGCAGGGGGGCACTAGGGACCAGGACAGATACGCAGTATTTT.

This clonotype was counted at least ten times. The chain recombines TRBV11-2 with TRBJ2-5; no reliable D call. CDR3 size: 14 residues. V dropped 4 bases and J dropped 3 bases, with 12 bases sitting between them. The germline gives CDR1 SGHAT, CDR2 FQNNGV. CDR3 in DNA: TGTGCCAGCAGCTCTCTTTTAGTAGAAGAGACCCAGTACTTC. Protein sequence: CASSSLLVEETQYF.

This clonotype was counted at least ten times. This sequence joins TRBV6-6 and TRBJ1-5, with a possible D match to TRBD1 (5 bases). Looked up from germline, CDR1 is MNHNY and CDR2 is SVGAGI (reference sequence). Trimming cost V 5 bases and J 5 bases, with 19 bases left between them. The CDR3 covers 16 residues. The CDR3 loop reads CASSTWAGLGDQPQHF. The CDR3 DNA reads TGTGCCAGCAGTACCTGGGCAGGGTTGGGGGATCAGCCCCAGCATTTT.

The chain employs TRBV29-1 and TRBJ1-4; no reliable D call. The ends were cut back, 4 bases at V and 8 bases at J, with 8 bases in the middle. Germline V gene sequence: CDR1 SQVTM, CDR2 ANQGSEA. The CDR3 is 11 amino acids. The CDR3 loop reads CSVVKEEKLFF. CDR3 in DNA: TGCAGCGTTGTAAAGGAAGAAAAACTGTTTTTT.

This clonotype was picked up many times. This chain connects TRBV7-9 to TRBJ1-5; D ambiguous. V was pared by 8 bases and J by 0 bases, with 11 bases between. The germline V gene has CDR1 SEHNR and CDR2 FQNEAQ (reference sequence). The CDR3 consists of 14 residues. The CDR3: CASSTANSNQPQHF. The CDR3 DNA follows: TGTGCCAGCTCTACCGCTAATAGCAATCAGCCCCAGCATTTT.

This clonotype showed up many times. V and J are TRBV20-1 and TRBJ1-5; 7 bases align to TRBD1. There are 15 residues in the CDR3. Germline trimming cut 5 bases from V and 4 bases from J; bases unmatched to any gene: 11. Germline assignment: CDR1 DFQATT and CDR2 SNEGSKA (reference sequence). The CDR3 DNA reads TGCAGTGCTCTCAGCGGACAGGCGGGAAATCAGCCCCAGCATTTT. Its protein is CSALSGQAGNQPQHF.

This clonotype appeared many times. V usage is TRBV25-1 and J usage is TRBJ1-5; no clear D. The germline V gene has CDR1 MGHDK and CDR2 SYGVNS. The CDR3 has 15 residues. Deletions cut 2 bases from V and 0 bases from J, with 8 bases between. CDR3 amino acids: CASSEGEYSNQPQHF. The CDR3 DNA reads as TGTGCCAGCAGTGAAGGCGAATATAGCAATCAGCCCCAGCATTTT. Together with reference TRBV25-1 and TRBJ1-5, the CDR3 gives the full variable domain: EADIYQTPRYLVIGTGKKITLECSQTMGHDKMYWYQQDPGMELHLIHYSYGVNSTEKGDLSSESTVSRIRTEHFPLTLESARPSHTSQYLCASSEGEYSNQPQHFGDGTRLSIL.

This clonotype showed up many times. In DNA, the CDR3 is TGCAGTGCTAGATCCCTTGGTGGAGCTTTCTTT. Translated, it gives CSARSLGGAFF. The chain couples TRBV20-1 to TRBJ1-1; no clear D gene. Germline-derived CDR1 and CDR2 are DFQATT and SNEGSKA (reference sequence). The CDR3 loop spans 11 amino acids. The V and J ends lost 2 bases and 10 bases respectively, with 11 bases between them.

The chain joins TRBV5-6 to TRBJ2-2; a possible D gene is TRBD2 (5 bases). V lost 5 bases and J 4 bases, leaving 12 bases between the germline ends. Germline V CDR1 and CDR2: SGHDT, YYEEEE. The CDR3 is made up of 14 amino acids. The CDR3 DNA reads as TGTGCCAGCAGGCGGAGCGGCGGCACCGGGGAGCTGTTTTTT. Translated: CASRRSGGTGELFF.

This clonotype was seen a few times. The V call is TRBV12-3 or TRBV12-4, the J call TRBJ2-6; D remains unclear. CDR3 size: 15 residues. With 3 bases removed from V and 0 bases from J, the gap between germline ends came to 6 bases. The CDR3 region has the DNA TGTGCCAGCAGTTTTGCCAGCTCTGGGGCCAACGTCCTGACTTTC. It yields the protein CASSFASSGANVLTF.

In this sample, this clonotype turned up many times. The chain carries TRBV18 and TRBJ2-4; maybe TRBD1 (5 bases). Germline assignment: CDR1 KGHSH and CDR2 LQKENI. CDR3 length: 17 amino acids. Deletions cut 0 bases from V and 2 bases from J, with 14 bases between. The DNA for the CDR3 is TGTGCCAGCTCACCACCGTTCCAGGGCGGCACCAAAAACATTCAGTACTTC. This codes for CASSPPFQGGTKNIQYF.

This clonotype was recorded a few times. The chain carries TRBV7-8 and TRBJ2-1; D might be TRBD2 (5 bases). The CDR3 spans 14 residues. Trimming removed 2 bases at V and 9 bases at J, with 14 bases between. The germline gives CDR1 SGHVS, CDR2 FQNEAQ. The CDR3 DNA sequence: TGTGCCAGCAGCTTAAGCGGCGGCCCCGGTGAGCAGTTCTTC. Translated, it gives CASSLSGGPGEQFF.

This clonotype appeared many times. The chain links TRBV7-2 to TRBJ1-3; tentative D call: TRBD1 (6 bases). V gave up 8 bases and J gave up 0 bases, with 14 bases separating them. The CDR3 covers 15 residues. Germline V gives CDR1 SGHTA, CDR2 FQGNSA. The CDR3 region is CASGANRASGNTIYF. The CDR3, as DNA: TGTGCCAGCGGAGCTAACAGGGCCTCTGGAAACACCATATATTTT.

The gene calls are TRBV6-1 and TRBJ2-7; no reliable D call. The CDR3 length is 10 residues. CDR1 is MNHNS and CDR2 is SASEGT in the germline V gene. V was trimmed by 6 bases and J by 4 bases, leaving 4 bases between them. The CDR3 protein is CASRSYEQYF. The CDR3 DNA follows: TGTGCCAGCAGGAGTTACGAGCAGTACTTC.

The chain couples TRBV7-9 to TRBJ1-5; TRBD1 aligns across 7 bases. The CDR3 covers 15 residues. J was trimmed by 2 bases and V by 4 bases; bases with no gene match: 5. Germline V gene data show CDR1 as SEHNR and CDR2 as FQNEAQ (reference sequence). Here the CDR3 reads CASSSGQAGNQPQHF. As DNA, the CDR3 is TGTGCCAGCAGCTCAGGACAGGCGGGCAATCAGCCCCAGCATTTT.

This clonotype was detected ten times or more. This sequence joins TRBV7-9 and TRBJ1-1, with D perhaps matching TRBD1 (5 bases). V lost 2 bases to trimming and J lost 3 bases, with 10 bases between them. The CDR3 runs 14 residues. Germline CDR1 is SEHNR and CDR2 is FQNEAQ (reference sequence). The CDR3 nucleotides are TGTGCCAGCAGCTTACGGGACGGCGACACTGAAGCTTTCTTT. Translating gives CASSLRDGDTEAFF.